Listed below are T cell receptor beta chains from one sample, sequenced in a study of cytomegalovirus exposure and HLA in healthy donors. The method was immunoSEQ multiplex PCR; TCRdb's version includes in-frame clones alone and lacks a portion of them. The sample lists under 110,000 clones; 65% to 90% were seen once. Sequences were obtained from PBMCs. Source of these receptors: a man aged 45-65 years in good health and CMV-seronegative. The CDR3 runs from the conserved cysteine through the conserved F or W. The order of the fields is clone size, V gene, J gene, D gene, CDR3 DNA, CDR3 protein. A D gene is named only where the DNA matches it firmly. Not all rows give a size; the values are once, few, many and, for expanded clones, a class.

-	TRBV27	TRBJ1-5	-	TGTGCCAGCAGTTTATCGGTGGACAGAATCAATCAGCCCCAGCATTTT	CASSLSVDRINQPQHF
-	TRBV12-2	TRBJ1-4	-	TGTGCAAGTCGCCTCTTGGGGCGCGGACGAGCAAAACTGTTTTTT	CASRLLGRGRAKLFF
-	TRBV11-2	TRBJ2-5	-	TGTGCCAGCGCATCGGGATACGAGACCCAGTACTTC	CASASGYETQYF
-	TRBV6-4	TRBJ2-1	-	TGTGCCAGCAGTGAACTGGGAGGTACGGACCACAATGAGCAGTTCTTC	CASSELGGTDHNEQFF
once	TRBV6-5	TRBJ1-1	-	TGTGCCAGCACCTTGGGAAGTAGCGACACTGAAGCTTTCTTT	CASTLGSSDTEAFF
-	TRBV27	TRBJ1-2	-	TGTGCCAGCAGTTTAACTTCGGACAGACAACTCCCTTATGGCTACACCTTC	CASSLTSDRQLPYGYTF
-	TRBV9	TRBJ2-6	-	TGTGCCAGCAGGTCCAGCTCTGGGGCCAACGTCCTGACTTTC	CASRSSSGANVLTF
-	TRBV7-8	TRBJ2-3	TRBD1	TGTGCCAGCAGCCAGGGACAGAGTAGCACAGATACGCAGTATTTT	CASSQGQSSTDTQYF
-	TRBV7-3	TRBJ1-1	-	TGTGCCAGCAGCCAAACAGGGTACACTGAAGCTTTCTTT	CASSQTGYTEAFF
-	TRBV7-6	TRBJ1-1	-	TGTGCCAGCAGCCAGGGTATGAACACTGAAGCTTTCTTT	CASSQGMNTEAFF
-	TRBV5-1	TRBJ2-7	-	TGCGCCAGCAGCGGGGGGGCCGGCCACGACGAGCAGTACTTC	CASSGGAGHDEQYF
once	TRBV28	TRBJ2-7	-	TGTGCCAGCAGGAAGGGGCCATCGAGTTACTACGAGCAGTACTTC	CASRKGPSSYYEQYF
-	TRBV7-9	TRBJ1-1	-	TGTGCCAGCAGCTCACTGGGGGGGCAAGGAACTGAAGCTTTCTTT	CASSSLGGQGTEAFF
-	TRBV28	TRBJ2-2	-	TGTGCCAGCAGTCAGGGATCCACCGGGGAGCTGTTTTTT	CASSQGSTGELFF
once	TRBV27	TRBJ2-2	TRBD2	TGTGCCAGCAGTTCCGGGGTAGCGGGGGTAAACACCGGGGAGCTGTTTTTT	CASSSGVAGVNTGELFF
-	TRBV6-1	TRBJ2-5	-	TGTGCCAGCAGTTGGGCACCACAAGAGACCCAGTACTTC	CASSWAPQETQYF
-	TRBV21-1	TRBJ2-3	-	TGTGCCAGCAACCCATCGCAGGCAGGGCCAACAGATACGCAGTATTTT	CASNPSQAGPTDTQYF
-	TRBV10-3	TRBJ2-7	-	TGTGCCATCAGTGAGTCGAAGCTTCGGCAGGCTTCCTACGAGCAGTACTTC	CAISESKLRQASYEQYF
-	TRBV7-9	TRBJ1-5	-	TGTGCCAGCAGCCAGTCCCGACAGGGCAATCAGCCCCAGCATTTT	CASSQSRQGNQPQHF
-	TRBV10-3	TRBJ2-2	-	TGTGCCTCGGGGGTGGGGGAAGTAACCGGGGAGCTGTTTTTT	CASGVGEVTGELFF
-	TRBV18	TRBJ1-5	-	TGTGCCAGCTCTTTAGCCTACAATCAGCCCCAGCATTTT	CASSLAYNQPQHF
-	TRBV11-3	TRBJ2-1	-	TGTGCCAGCAGCTTTGGGCAGGGGTCCTACAATGAGCAGTTCTTC	CASSFGQGSYNEQFF
-	TRBV11-3	TRBJ2-7	-	TGTGCCAGCAGCCAGGGGACATCCATCCAGCAGTACTTC	CASSQGTSIQQYF
-	TRBV14	TRBJ2-5	TRBD1	TGTGCCAGCAGCCAACTCGGGACAGCACAAGAGACCCAGTACTTC	CASSQLGTAQETQYF
-	TRBV5-1	TRBJ1-1	TRBD1	TGCGCCAGCAGACATACTGGACAGGGAATCCCTGAAGCTTTCTTT	CASRHTGQGIPEAFF
-	TRBV18	TRBJ1-2	TRBD1	TGTGCCAGCTCACCACCGACAGGGCCTTACGGCTACACCTTC	CASSPPTGPYGYTF
once	TRBV5-1	TRBJ1-1	-	TGCGCCAGCAGCTTGGTCGGGTCCGGCACTGAAGCTTTCTTT	CASSLVGSGTEAFF
-	TRBV7-2	TRBJ1-2	-	TGTGCCAGCAGCTTAGTTGGTAGGGGGGGTGTAGGAGGCTACACCTTC	CASSLVGRGGVGGYTF
-	TRBV7-2	TRBJ2-1	TRBD2	TGTGCCAGCAGCTCCGAGGGACTACAAAGCTCCTACAATGAGCAGTTCTTC	CASSSEGLQSSYNEQFF
-	TRBV5-1	TRBJ2-3	-	TGCGCCAGCAGCCCGCAGTCCAACACAGATACGCAGTATTTT	CASSPQSNTDTQYF
-	TRBV6-4	TRBJ1-4	-	TGTGCCAGCAGCCCTACTCCGGGACAAGCTAATGAAAAACTGTTTTTT	CASSPTPGQANEKLFF
few	TRBV6-1	TRBJ1-5	TRBD1	TGTGCCAGCAGTGAAGCGCTGTTCGGACAGGGCCGCTCAATGCATTTT	CASSEALFGQGRSMHF
once	TRBV6-5	TRBJ1-6	TRBD1	TGTGCCAGCAGCAGGGGGAATTCACCCCTCCACTTT	CASSRGNSPLHF
-	TRBV4-3	TRBJ2-2	-	TGCGCCAGCAGCCACGACAAGAACACCGGGGAGCTGTTTTTT	CASSHDKNTGELFF
-	TRBV19	TRBJ2-5	-	TGTGCCAGTAGTTCTCAGGGGGGTTCCCAAGAGACCCAGTACTTC	CASSSQGGSQETQYF
-	TRBV19	TRBJ1-5	TRBD1	TGTGCCAGTAGACCCTCGGGACAGGAGTATCAGCCCCAGCATTTT	CASRPSGQEYQPQHF
-	TRBV7-8	TRBJ1-6	-	TGTGCCAGCAGACTCAGGGGCCCTAATTCACCCCTCCACTTT	CASRLRGPNSPLHF
-	TRBV19	TRBJ2-1	-	TGTGCCAGTAGAAGCGCCAATGAGCAGTTCTTC	CASRSANEQFF
once	TRBV18	TRBJ2-3	-	TGTGCCAGCTCACCACCCTTGACAGCCCCGGCCGCAGATACGCAGTATTTT	CASSPPLTAPAADTQYF
-	TRBV5-1	TRBJ1-3	-	TGCGCCAGCTCGGTTATAGGCGCGGCTGGAAACACCATATATTTT	CASSVIGAAGNTIYF
-	TRBV11-2	TRBJ1-4	-	TGTGCCAGCAGCCTCGGGGTTCCTCCCGGCGAAAAACTGTTTTTT	CASSLGVPPGEKLFF
once	TRBV18	TRBJ1-5	-	TGTGCCAGCTCACCACCGTCACAACAGCCCCAGCATTTT	CASSPPSQQPQHF
-	TRBV10-3	TRBJ1-1	-	TGTGCCATCAGTGAGTGGCCTTCTGAAGCTTTCTTT	CAISEWPSEAFF
-	TRBV28	TRBJ1-2	TRBD1	TGTGCCAGCAGTTTAACCCTGGACAGGGGAGGCTACACCTTC	CASSLTLDRGGYTF
-	TRBV6-1	TRBJ1-5	-	TGTGCCAGCACCTGGGGGCAGATTAGCAATCAGCCCCAGCATTTT	CASTWGQISNQPQHF
-	TRBV7-9	TRBJ1-6	TRBD1	TGTGCCAGCAGCTTTGGACAGGGGGATAGCTCACCCCTCCACTTT	CASSFGQGDSSPLHF